The next 15 T cell receptor beta chains were all read from a single sample in a study of shared clonotypes between healthy human individuals (dated by TCRdb to between 2020 and 2021). The library was prepared using the immunoSEQ multiplex PCR assay. Entries here come from immuneACCESS through TCRdb and include only in-frame sequences with V and J called. Some clones fail to appear in such tables; in the studies checked, an unresolved V gene covers under half of the shortfall, and the cause of the remainder is unknown. Within this sample are roughly 330,000 clones, with approximately 79% of them counted one time only. Jointly, the top ten make up 10% of the sample. Source material: memory CD4+ T cells sorted from blood. The sample's cell subset or site label, in plain terms: CD45RA-negative fraction. These receptors all come from a man aged 30 to 45 in good health.

This clone was picked up many times. The chain carries TRBV29-1 and TRBJ2-1; 13 bases fit TRBD2. CDR3 length equals 16 residues. The trim removed 7 bases at V and 6 bases at J, leaving 12 bases unmatched. CDR1 and CDR2 from the germline V gene are SQVTM and ANQGSEA. CDR3 amino acids: CSARTSGSWAPNEQFF. Here the CDR3 DNA reads TGCAGCGCTCGGACTAGCGGGAGTTGGGCCCCCAATGAGCAGTTCTTC.

The V gene is TRBV7-2, the J gene TRBJ1-3; D not resolved. Per the germline V gene, CDR1 is SGHTA and CDR2 is FQGNSA. With 2 bases removed from V and 0 bases from J, the gap between germline ends came to 11 bases. CDR3 size: 16 residues. This CDR3 is CASSLKPGNSGNTIYF. DNA of the CDR3: TGTGCCAGCAGCTTAAAGCCGGGGAACTCTGGAAACACCATATATTTT.

This chain uses TRBV2 with TRBJ1-5; tentatively, D is TRBD1 (6 bases). V was shortened by 0 bases and J by 0 bases, with 9 bases between the two germline ends. The germline V gene has CDR1 SNHLY and CDR2 FYNNEI. This CDR3 region has 16 residues. CDR3 DNA sequence: TGTGCCAGCAGTGAAGCGGGGGGGGCTAGCAATCAGCCCCAGCATTTT. Encoded protein: CASSEAGGASNQPQHF.

This chain connects TRBV19 to TRBJ2-7; D perhaps matches TRBD1 (5 bases). Deletions cut 5 bases from V and 5 bases from J, with 22 bases between. Germline V CDR1 and CDR2: LNHDA, SQIVND (reference sequence). The CDR3 is 16 amino acids. The CDR3 region has the DNA TGTGCCAGTAGTGTCCAACCCCAGGGTTCCGGCCACGAGCAGTACTTC. Translation: CASSVQPQGSGHEQYF.

The chain employs TRBV7-8 and TRBJ2-5; 7 nucleotides line up with TRBD2. Judging by the DNA end, TRBJ2-7 fits better; the J call may be wrong. This CDR3 is built from 14 residues. CDR1 and CDR2 (germline): SGHVS, FQNEAQ. Here the CDR3 DNA reads TGTGCCAGCAGCTTAACAAGCGGGATCTACGAGCAGTACTTC. This gives the protein CASSLTSGIYEQYF.

CDR3 coding DNA: TGTGCCAGCAGTAATAACCGGGACAATACGCAGTATTTT. Its translation: CASSNNRDNTQYF. The V call is TRBV27, the J call TRBJ2-3; possible D gene TRBD1, 6 bases. CDR1 MNHEY and CDR2 SMNVEV come from the germline V gene (reference sequence). Trimming took off 5 bases at V and 7 bases at J, with 13 bases between the two ends. This CDR3 contains 13 residues.

This chain connects TRBV19 to TRBJ2-7; either TRBD1 or TRBD2 may fit D (5 bases each). V lost 3 bases, J lost 1 base, and 16 bases lay in between. CDR1 and CDR2 (germline): LNHDA, SQIVND (reference sequence). This CDR3 spans 16 amino acids. CDR3 bases: TGTGCCAGTAGTATGTGGGACCGGGACGTATCCTACGAGCAGTACTTC. It translates to CASSMWDRDVSYEQYF.

The V call is TRBV30, the J call TRBJ2-5; tentative D call: TRBD1 (5 bases). Between the trimmed V and J ends, which lost 8 bases and 2 bases, there was a span of 24 bases. In germline, CDR1 is GTSNPN, CDR2 SVGIG (reference sequence). The CDR3 spans 16 residues. The chain's CDR3 is CALQTLGPGIQETQYF. The CDR3 coding sequence is TGTGCCCTGCAGACCCTGGGGCCAGGAATACAAGAGACCCAGTACTTC.

The chain recombines TRBV5-6 with TRBJ2-7, with TRBD2 matching over 8 bases. The CDR3 is 14 amino acids. Germline trimming cut 2 bases from V and 7 bases from J; bases unmatched to any gene: 8. CDR1 SGHDT and CDR2 YYEEEE come from the germline V gene. The chain's CDR3 is CASSLTGGRGEQYF. DNA for the CDR3: TGTGCCAGCAGCTTAACGGGAGGGAGGGGGGAGCAGTACTTC. The full variable domain, completed using reference TRBV5-6 and TRBJ2-7, is DAGVTQSPTHLIKTRGQQVTLRCSPKSGHDTVSWYQQALGQGPQFIFQYYEEEERQRGNFPDRFSGHQFPNYSSELNVNALLLGDSALYLCASSLTGGRGEQYFGPGTRLTVT.

There are a few counts of this clone. The J gene is TRBJ1-1, the V gene TRBV5-8, with D tentatively TRBD1 (6 bases). The V end was cut by 4 bases, the J end by 6 bases, with 16 bases between. CDR1 and CDR2 (germline): SGHTS, YDEGEE. This CDR3 has 14 amino acids. The CDR3 DNA is TGTGCCAGCAGCCCACGGAGGGGGAGAGCTGAAGCTTTCTTT. Amino acid sequence: CASSPRRGRAEAFF.

This chain links TRBV19 with TRBJ2-3; 10 positions agree with TRBD2. Germline trimming cut 9 bases from V and 4 bases from J; bases unmatched to any gene: 13. Germline V gene lookup returns CDR1 LNHDA and CDR2 SQIVND (reference sequence). This CDR3 spans 16 amino acids. The CDR3 sequence: CASRLSGRSFSDTQYF. As DNA, the CDR3 is TGTGCCAGCCGCCTTAGCGGGAGGTCGTTTTCAGATACGCAGTATTTT.

The V gene is TRBV7-6, the J gene TRBJ1-1; no reliable D call. The V and J ends lost 0 bases and 1 base respectively, with 3 bases between them. CDR3 length: 13 amino acids. Germline V gene lookup returns CDR1 SGHVS and CDR2 FNYEAQ. CDR3 in DNA: TGTGCCAGCAGCTTAGCCAGGAACACTGAAGCTTTCTTT. This sequence encodes CASSLARNTEAFF. The full variable domain, rest sourced from reference TRBV7-6 and TRBJ1-1, is GAGVSQSPRYKVTKRGQDVALRCDPISGHVSLYWYRQALGQGPEFLTYFNYEAQQDKSGLPNDRFSAERPEGSISTLTIQRTEQRDSAMYRCASSLARNTEAFFGQGTRLTVV.

The genes are TRBV5-4 and TRBJ2-3; TRBD1 aligns across 10 bases. Germline V CDR1 and CDR2: SGHNT, YYREEE (reference sequence). CDR3 length: 15 residues. The V gene end was trimmed by 0 bases and the J gene end by 8 bases; junction bases not matched to a gene: 6. CDR3 residues: CASSLATGGEGTQYF. CDR3 bases: TGTGCCAGCAGCTTGGCGACAGGGGGCGAGGGTACGCAGTATTTT.

This rearrangement joins TRBV27 to TRBJ1-5; TRBD1 aligns across 7 bases. CDR3 length: 23 residues. Germline CDR1 reads MNHEY; CDR2 reads SMNVEV (reference sequence). V dropped 3 bases and J dropped 0; count of bases not matched to a gene: 26. The CDR3 DNA reads TGTGCCAGCAGTTTCTTGATCGTTCAGAACAGGGGATGGCATCTGAGTAGCAATCAGCCCCAGCATTTT. Protein sequence: CASSFLIVQNRGWHLSSNQPQHF.

V is TRBV11-2 and J is TRBJ1-4; 11 nucleotides match TRBD1. After removal of 1 base from V and 6 bases from J, the junction contained 4 bases not matched to a gene. The CDR3 consists of 16 residues. Germline CDR1 and CDR2: SGHAT and FQNNGV. In nucleotides, the CDR3 is TGTGCCAGCAGCTTAGGGACAGGGGGCGTTTATGAAAAACTGTTTTTT. As protein: CASSLGTGGVYEKLFF.